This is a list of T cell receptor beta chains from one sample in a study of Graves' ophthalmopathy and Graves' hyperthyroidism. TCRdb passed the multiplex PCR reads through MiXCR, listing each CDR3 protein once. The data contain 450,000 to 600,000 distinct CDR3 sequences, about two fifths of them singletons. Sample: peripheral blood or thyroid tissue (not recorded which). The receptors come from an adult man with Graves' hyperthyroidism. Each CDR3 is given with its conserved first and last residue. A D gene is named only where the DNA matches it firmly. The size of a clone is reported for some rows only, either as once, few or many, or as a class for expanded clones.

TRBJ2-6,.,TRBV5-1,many,CASNQDSGANVLTF,TGCGCCAGCAACCAGGATTCTGGGGCCAACGTCCTGACTTTC
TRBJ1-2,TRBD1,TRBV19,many,CASSPLDRVTAGYTF,TGTGCCAGTAGTCCCCTCGACAGGGTTACGGCAGGCTACACCTTC
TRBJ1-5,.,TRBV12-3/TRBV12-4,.,CASSHPRGGPESPQHF,TGTGCCAGCAGCCACCCGCGCGGGGGCCCCGAATCGCCCCAGCATTTT
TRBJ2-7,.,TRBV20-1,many,CSARERQTVSYEQYF,TGCAGTGCTAGAGAAAGACAGACAGTTTCCTACGAGCAGTACTTC
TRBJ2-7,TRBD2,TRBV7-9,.,CASSLSGRAAYEQYF,TGTGCCAGCAGTCTTAGCGGGAGGGCGGCCTACGAGCAGTACTTC
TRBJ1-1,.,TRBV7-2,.,CASSLVGRGEAFF,TGTGCCAGCAGCTTAGTGGGGAGGGGTGAAGCTTTCTTT
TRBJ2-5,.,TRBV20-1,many,CSAREGSGWETQYF,TGCAGTGCTAGAGAGGGGAGCGGGTGGGAGACCCAGTACTTC
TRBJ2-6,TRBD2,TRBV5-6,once,CASSLGLAGDTGANVLTF,TGTGCCAGCAGCTTGGGCCTAGCGGGGGACACCGGGGCCAACGTCCTGACTTTC
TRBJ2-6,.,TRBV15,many,CATSRAVDGSVLTF,TGTGCCACCAGCAGAGCGGTAGACGGTTCAGTCCTGACTTTC
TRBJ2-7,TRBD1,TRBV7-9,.,CASSSRTGMREQYF,TGTGCCAGCAGCTCGAGGACAGGGATGAGGGAGCAGTACTTC
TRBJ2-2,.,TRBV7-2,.,CASKQGLNTGELFF,TGTGCCAGTAAACAGGGCCTGAACACCGGGGAGCTGTTTTTT
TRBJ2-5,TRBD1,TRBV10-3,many,CAISGGTGEETQYF,TGTGCCATCAGTGGGGGGACAGGTGAAGAGACCCAGTACTTC
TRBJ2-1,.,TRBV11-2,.,CASTPGVSYNEQFF,TGTGCCAGCACCCCCGGGGTCTCCTACAATGAGCAGTTCTTC
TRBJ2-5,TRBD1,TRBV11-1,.,CASSLPTGTGDQETQYF,TGTGCCAGCAGCCTCCCTACCGGGACAGGTGACCAAGAGACCCAGTACTTC
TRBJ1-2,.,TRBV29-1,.,CSATRTVYGYTF,TGCAGCGCTACCCGGACAGTGTATGGCTACACCTTC
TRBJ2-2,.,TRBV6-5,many,CASRLRGTNTGELFF,TGTGCCAGCAGGCTCAGGGGAACGAACACCGGGGAGCTGTTTTTT
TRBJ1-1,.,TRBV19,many,CASNRQQNTEAFF,TGTGCCAGTAACAGACAGCAGAACACTGAAGCTTTCTTT
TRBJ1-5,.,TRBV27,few,CASADGRRNQPQHF,TGTGCCAGCGCGGATGGGCGCCGGAATCAGCCCCAGCATTTT
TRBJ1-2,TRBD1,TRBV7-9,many,CASSSLTGTGKHDYGYTF,TGTGCCAGCAGCTCCCTAACTGGGACAGGGAAGCATGACTATGGCTACACCTTC
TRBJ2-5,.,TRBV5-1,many,CASSLTGITETQYF,TGCGCCAGCAGCTTGACCGGGATTACAGAGACCCAGTACTTC
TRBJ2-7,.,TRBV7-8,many,CASSINPSYEQYF,TGTGCCAGCAGCATCAACCCCTCCTACGAGCAGTACTTC
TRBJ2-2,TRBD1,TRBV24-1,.,CAIQDRLGSGELFF,TGTGCCATACAGGACAGGTTGGGATCCGGGGAGCTGTTTTTT
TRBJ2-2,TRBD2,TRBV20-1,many,CSARRLAGTGELFF,TGCAGTGCTAGAAGGCTAGCGGGCACCGGGGAGCTGTTTTTT
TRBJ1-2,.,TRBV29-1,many,CSVEVDVSPGGGYTF,TGCAGCGTTGAAGTGGATGTCTCTCCGGGAGGGGGCTACACCTTC
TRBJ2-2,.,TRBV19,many,CASSTDRVGELFF,TGTGCCAGTAGTACGGACCGGGTCGGGGAGCTGTTTTTT
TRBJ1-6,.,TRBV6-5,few,CASSYSAPTYAYNSPLHF,TGTGCCAGCAGTTACTCAGCACCTACTTATGCTTATAATTCACCCCTCCACTTT
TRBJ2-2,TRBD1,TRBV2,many,CASKRGDSTGELFF,TGTGCCAGCAAGAGAGGGGACAGCACCGGGGAGCTGTTTTTT
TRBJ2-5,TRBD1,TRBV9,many,CASSVVGQGFETQYF,TGTGCCAGCAGCGTAGTAGGACAGGGGTTTGAGACCCAGTACTTC
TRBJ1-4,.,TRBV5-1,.,CASSLLATNEKLFF,TGCGCCAGCAGCTTACTTGCAACTAATGAAAAACTGTTTTTT
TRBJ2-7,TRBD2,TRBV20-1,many,CSAGLAGGPDEQYF,TGCAGTGCTGGACTAGCGGGGGGGCCGGACGAGCAGTACTTC
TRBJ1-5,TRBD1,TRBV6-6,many,CASSYGTGGQPQHF,TGTGCCAGCAGTTACGGGACAGGTGGTCAGCCCCAGCATTTT
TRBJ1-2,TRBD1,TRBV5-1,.,CASSVGQGSPTYGYTF,TGCGCCAGCAGCGTGGGACAGGGGAGTCCTACCTATGGCTACACCTTC
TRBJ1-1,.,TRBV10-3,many,CAISERPDRDTEAFF,TGTGCCATCAGTGAGCGCCCTGACAGAGACACTGAAGCTTTCTTT
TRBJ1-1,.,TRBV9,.,CASSLRQAFSGNTEAFF,TGTGCCAGCAGCTTAAGACAGGCCTTCTCTGGAAACACTGAAGCTTTCTTT
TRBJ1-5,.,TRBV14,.,CASSLRPNQPQHF,TGTGCCAGCAGTTTACGACCCAATCAGCCCCAGCATTTT
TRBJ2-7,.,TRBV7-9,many,CASSDGSYEQYF,TGTGCCAGCAGCGACGGCTCCTACGAGCAGTACTTC
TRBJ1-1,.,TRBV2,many,CASSETAGVAAFF,TGTGCCAGCAGTGAAACGGCGGGGGTTGCGGCTTTCTTT
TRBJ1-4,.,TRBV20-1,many,CSALQTETNEKLFF,TGCAGTGCTCTGCAGACAGAGACTAATGAAAAACTGTTTTTT
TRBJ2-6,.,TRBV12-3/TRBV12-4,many,CASTPRVSGANVLTF,TGTGCCAGCACCCCGAGGGTCTCTGGGGCCAACGTCCTGACTTTC
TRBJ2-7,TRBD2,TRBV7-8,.,CASSEGLAGSHERYF,TGTGCCAGCAGTGAAGGGCTAGCGGGAAGCCACGAGCGGTACTTC
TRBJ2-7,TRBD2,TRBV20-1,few,CSASGGRAYEQYF,TGCAGTGCTAGTGGCGGGAGGGCCTACGAGCAGTACTTC
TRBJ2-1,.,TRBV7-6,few,CASSFPRGNEQFF,TGTGCCAGCAGCTTCCCCCGAGGGAATGAGCAGTTCTTC
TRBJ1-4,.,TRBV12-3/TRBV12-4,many,CASSFGTVPATNEKLFF,TGTGCCAGCAGTTTTGGGACGGTCCCCGCAACTAATGAAAAACTGTTTTTT
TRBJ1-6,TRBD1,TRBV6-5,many,CASSYSRGQGNSPLHF,TGTGCCAGCAGTTACTCGAGGGGACAGGGGAATTCACCCCTCCACTTT
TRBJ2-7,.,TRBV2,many,CASTGTVSYEQYF,TGTGCCAGCACGGGGACGGTCTCCTACGAGCAGTACTTC
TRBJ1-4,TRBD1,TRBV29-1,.,CSVRDRNEKLFF,TGCAGCGTGAGGGACAGGAATGAAAAACTGTTTTTT
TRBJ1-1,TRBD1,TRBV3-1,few,CASRRTGAMNTEAFF,TGTGCCAGCAGGAGGACAGGGGCTATGAACACTGAAGCTTTCTTT
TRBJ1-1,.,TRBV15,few,CATSRDLGSEAFF,TGTGCCACCAGCAGAGATCTTGGCAGTGAAGCTTTCTTT
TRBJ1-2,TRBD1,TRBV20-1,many,CSARDLMRQGVNYGYTF,TGCAGTGCTAGAGATCTTATGAGACAGGGAGTTAACTATGGCTACACCTTC
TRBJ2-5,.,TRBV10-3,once,CASSWFEGNQPQYF,TGTGCCAGCAGTTGGTTCGAGGGGAATCAGCCCCAGTACTTC
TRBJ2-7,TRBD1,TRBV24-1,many,CATSDRRDRVYEQYF,TGTGCCACCAGTGACCGCCGGGACAGGGTCTACGAGCAGTACTTC
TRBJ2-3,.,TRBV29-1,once,CSVAPSDTQYF,TGCAGCGTCGCCCCTAGCGATACGCAGTATTTT